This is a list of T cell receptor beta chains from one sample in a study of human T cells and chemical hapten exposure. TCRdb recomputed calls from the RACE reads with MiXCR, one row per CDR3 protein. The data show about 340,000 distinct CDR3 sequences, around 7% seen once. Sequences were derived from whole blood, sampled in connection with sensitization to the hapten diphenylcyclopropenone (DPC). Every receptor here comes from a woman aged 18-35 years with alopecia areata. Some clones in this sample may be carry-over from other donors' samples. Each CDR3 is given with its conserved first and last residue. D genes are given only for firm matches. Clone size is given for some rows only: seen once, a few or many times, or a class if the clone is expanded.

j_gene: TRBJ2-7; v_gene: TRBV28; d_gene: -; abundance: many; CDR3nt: TGTGCCAGCAGTTTATACTATGGGCTAACCTACGAGCAGTACTTC; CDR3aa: CASSLYYGLTYEQYF
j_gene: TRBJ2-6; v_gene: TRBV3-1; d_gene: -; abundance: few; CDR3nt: TGTGCCAGCAGTCTAAAGGACGGACTCTCTGGGGCCAACGTCCTGACTTTC; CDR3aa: CASSLKDGLSGANVLTF
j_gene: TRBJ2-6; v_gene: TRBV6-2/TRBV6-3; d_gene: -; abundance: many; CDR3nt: TGTGCCAGCAGTTACAAAAAGATGAAAGGGGCCAACGTCCTGACTTTC; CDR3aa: CASSYKKMKGANVLTF
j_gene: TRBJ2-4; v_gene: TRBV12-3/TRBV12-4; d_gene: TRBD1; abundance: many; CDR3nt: TGTGCCAGCAGTTTAGGAGGCAGGGGGCGGCCTTTGCATCAGTACTTC; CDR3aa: CASSLGGRGRPLHQYF
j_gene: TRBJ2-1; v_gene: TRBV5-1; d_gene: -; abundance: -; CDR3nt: TGCGCCAGCAGCGATGTTTACAATGAGCAGTTCTTC; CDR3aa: CASSDVYNEQFF
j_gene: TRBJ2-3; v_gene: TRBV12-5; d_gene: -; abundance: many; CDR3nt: TGTGCTAGTGGTTTGGTACCGACCGATACGCAGTATTTT; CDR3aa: CASGLVPTDTQYF
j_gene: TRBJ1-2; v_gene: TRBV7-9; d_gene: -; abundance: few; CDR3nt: TGTGCCAGCAGCAGAGAGGATTATGGCTACACCTTC; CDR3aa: CASSREDYGYTF
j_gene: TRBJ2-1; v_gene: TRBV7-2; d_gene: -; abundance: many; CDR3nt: TGTGCCAGCAGCTTAACGGGGCGCAATGAGCAGTTCTTC; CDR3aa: CASSLTGRNEQFF
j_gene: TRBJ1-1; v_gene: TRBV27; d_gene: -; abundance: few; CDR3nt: TGTGCCAGCAGCTCCACGGGAAGGGACACTGAAGCTTTCTTT; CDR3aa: CASSSTGRDTEAFF
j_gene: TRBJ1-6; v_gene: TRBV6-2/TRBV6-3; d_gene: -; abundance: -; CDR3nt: TGTGCCAGCAGTTTCGACAGCGGGAATTCACCCCTCCACTTT; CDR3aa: CASSFDSGNSPLHF
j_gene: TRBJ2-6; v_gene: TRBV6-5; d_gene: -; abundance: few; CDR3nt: TGTGCCAGCAGTCGACTGAGCTCTGGGGCCAACGTCCTGACTTTC; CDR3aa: CASSRLSSGANVLTF
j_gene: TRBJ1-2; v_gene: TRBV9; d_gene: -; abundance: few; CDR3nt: TGTGCCAGCAGCGTACAGGGGACCAACTATGGCTACACCTTC; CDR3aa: CASSVQGTNYGYTF
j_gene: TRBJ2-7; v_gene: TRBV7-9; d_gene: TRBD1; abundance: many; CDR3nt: TGTGCCAGCACCGGGACAGGACTTTTGGAGCAGTACTTC; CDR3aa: CASTGTGLLEQYF
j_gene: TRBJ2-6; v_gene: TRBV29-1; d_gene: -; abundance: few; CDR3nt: TGCGGTACTCTCCCCCCGTCTGGGGCCAACGTCCTGACTTTC; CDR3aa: CGTLPPSGANVLTF